This is a list of T cell receptor beta chains from one sample in a study of T-cell reconstitution after alpha-beta-depleted transplantation in children. One entry per CDR3 protein, called by TCRdb with MiXCR from the PCR reads. The sample has just over 70,000 distinct CDR3 sequences; 7% to 8% are singletons. Sequenced here: PBMCs from the stem cell graft donor, sampled from the stem cell graft. The receptors shown here come from a human donor who donated a stem cell graft to a child with acute lymphoblastic leukemia. CDR3s include the opening cysteine and the closing phenylalanine or tryptophan. The order of the fields is D gene, V gene, clone size, J gene, CDR3 DNA, CDR3 protein. D genes are given only for firm matches. Expanded clones are given a class, and other clones once, few, many or no size at all.

>-|TRBV15|many|TRBJ2-3
TGTGCCACCAGCCCGAAGGGTCGGCCAGATACGCAGTATTTT
CATSPKGRPDTQYF
>TRBD2|TRBV20-1|many|TRBJ2-1
TGCAGTGCTCGATCGGGAGGGGGGCCCCAGTTCTTC
CSARSGGGPQFF
>-|TRBV10-3|many|TRBJ2-3
TGTGCCGCCCGAGCGAGCGGGAGCACAGATACGCAGTATTTT
CAARASGSTDTQYF
>-|TRBV6-1|-|TRBJ1-6
TGTGCCAGCAGTCCGGAACTGACAGGCTTACCTTCACCCCTCCACTTT
CASSPELTGLPSPLHF
>-|TRBV5-1|many|TRBJ1-4
TGCGCCAGCAGCTTGGGGCAGGCCTATAATGAAAAACTGTTTTTT
CASSLGQAYNEKLFF
>-|TRBV5-5|-|TRBJ1-4
TGTGCCAGCAGCCCCCGCGGTTCTTGGGCAACTAATGAAAAACTGTTTTTT
CASSPRGSWATNEKLFF
>-|TRBV20-1|many|TRBJ2-6
TGCAGTGCTAGAAGGGCCTCCTCTGGGGCCAACGTCCTGACTTTC
CSARRASSGANVLTF
>TRBD2|TRBV12-3/TRBV12-4|many|TRBJ2-5
TGTGCCAGCAGTTTACGGCTAGCGGTGGGTGGAGAGACCCAGTACTTC
CASSLRLAVGGETQYF
>TRBD2|TRBV5-7|-|TRBJ2-2
TGTGCCACTCTCCAGGGGACTAGCGGCACCGGGGAGCTGTTTTTT
CATLQGTSGTGELFF
>-|TRBV15|many|TRBJ1-6
TGTGCCACCAGTACGGAAAGTGGACACCGGGATTCACCCCTCCACTTT
CATSTESGHRDSPLHF
>-|TRBV11-2|many|TRBJ2-2
TGTGCCAGCAGCAACTCCAGGGGCGGGGAGCTGTTTTTT
CASSNSRGGELFF
>TRBD1|TRBV20-1|many|TRBJ2-7
TGCAGTGCTAAGCCCGGGACAGGGGCCTCCTACGAGCAGTACTTC
CSAKPGTGASYEQYF
>TRBD1|TRBV9|many|TRBJ2-3
TGTGCCAGCAGCCACCCTACAGGGGGCACAGATACGCAGTATTTT
CASSHPTGGTDTQYF
>TRBD1|TRBV4-3|-|TRBJ1-1
TGCGCCAGCAGCCTAGACAACAGGGGGAGGAACACTGAAGCTTTCTTT
CASSLDNRGRNTEAFF
>-|TRBV3-1|many|TRBJ1-1
TGTGCCAGCAGCCAAGCGGGGAGCACTGAAGCTTTCTTT
CASSQAGSTEAFF
>-|TRBV20-1|many|TRBJ2-4
TGCAGTGCTAGCATTCTGGGGGGAGCCAAAAACATTCAGTACTTC
CSASILGGAKNIQYF
>-|TRBV7-9|many|TRBJ2-7
TGTGCCAGCAGCTCACCGGGCCCGTCCCCCTCTCCCGAGCAGTACTTC
CASSSPGPSPSPEQYF
>-|TRBV5-1|-|TRBJ2-3
TGCGCCAGCAGCCGGGGGACTTCGCAGTATTTT
CASSRGTSQYF
>-|TRBV10-3|few|TRBJ2-5
TGTGCCATCAGTGATACCAGACAGTACGATGGAGAGACCCAGTACTTC
CAISDTRQYDGETQYF
>-|TRBV7-2|many|TRBJ1-2
TGTGCCAGCAGCCCCGACGGGAACTATGGCTACACCTTC
CASSPDGNYGYTF
>-|TRBV20-1|many|TRBJ2-1
TGCAGTGCTAGAGATCGCAGCGGCGCAAACAATGAGCAGTTCTTC
CSARDRSGANNEQFF
>TRBD1|TRBV6-1|-|TRBJ1-6
TGTGCCAGCAGCCTGACAGGGCCACCAAATTCACCCCTCCACTTT
CASSLTGPPNSPLHF
>-|TRBV7-2|-|TRBJ1-1
TGTGCCAGCAGCTTAGCGCTTGGTGGGAACACTGAAGCTTTCTTT
CASSLALGGNTEAFF
>-|TRBV27|many|TRBJ1-5
TGTGCCAGCAGTTACGACTACAGGGTTGGGCAGCCCCAGCATTTT
CASSYDYRVGQPQHF
>TRBD1|TRBV6-2/TRBV6-3|few|TRBJ2-1
TGTGCCAGCAGAGGGACAGAAAATGAGCAGTTCTTC
CASRGTENEQFF
>TRBD2|TRBV7-9|many|TRBJ2-5
TGTGCCAGCAGCTCTAGCGGGGGGGCCCGGGAGACCCAGTACTTC
CASSSSGGARETQYF
>-|TRBV6-5|many|TRBJ1-2
TGTGCCAGTCAAACAGGGTTGGACTATGGCTACACCTTC
CASQTGLDYGYTF
>-|TRBV5-1|many|TRBJ2-7
TGCGCCAGCAGCTTGGGACAAATCTACGAGCAGTACTTC
CASSLGQIYEQYF
>-|TRBV19|few|TRBJ1-1
TGTGCCACCACGGAAGGGATCACTGAAGCTTTCTTT
CATTEGITEAFF
>-|TRBV6-4|many|TRBJ2-3
TGTGCCAGCAGTGACGGGACTAGCACAGATACGCAGTATTTT
CASSDGTSTDTQYF
>-|TRBV6-2/TRBV6-3|many|TRBJ2-4
TGTGCCAGCAGTCCCGGGACGGTGAACATTCAGTACTTC
CASSPGTVNIQYF
>-|TRBV4-3|many|TRBJ1-1
TGCGCCAGCAGCCAAGATCTCGACAAGAACACTGAAGCTTTCTTT
CASSQDLDKNTEAFF
>-|TRBV5-1|many|TRBJ2-3
TGCGCCAGCAGCTCTAACTACGATACGCAGTATTTT
CASSSNYDTQYF
>-|TRBV5-6|-|TRBJ1-6
TGTGCCAGCAGCTTCGTGGGTTTGAGGAATTCACCCCTCCACTTT
CASSFVGLRNSPLHF
>-|TRBV21-1|-|TRBJ1-3
TGTGCCAGCAGCAAAGGGGCAGGGATATTACCTGGAAACACCATATATTTT
CASSKGAGILPGNTIYF
>-|TRBV7-2|-|TRBJ2-7
TGTGCCAGCAGCGGGACGGCACGGGAGCAGTACTTC
CASSGTAREQYF